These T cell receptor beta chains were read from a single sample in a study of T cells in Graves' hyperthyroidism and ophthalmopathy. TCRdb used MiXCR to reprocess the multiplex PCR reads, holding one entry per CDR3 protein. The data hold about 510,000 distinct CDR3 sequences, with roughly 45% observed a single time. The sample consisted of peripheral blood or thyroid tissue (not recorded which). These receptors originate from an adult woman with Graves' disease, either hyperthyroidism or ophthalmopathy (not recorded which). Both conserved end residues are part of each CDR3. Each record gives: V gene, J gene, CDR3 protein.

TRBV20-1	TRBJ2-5	CSGAGSQETQYF
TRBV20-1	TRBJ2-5	CSARSNQETQYF
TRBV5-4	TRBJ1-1	CASSIGGRGDTEAFF
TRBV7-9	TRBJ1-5	CASSSDREVNQPQHF
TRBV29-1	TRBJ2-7	CSVEGGTGKYEQYF
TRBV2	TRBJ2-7	CASSVATSGTYEQYF
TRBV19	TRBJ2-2	CASRTGTGEYTGELFF
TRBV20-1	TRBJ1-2	CSARGTGDYGYTF
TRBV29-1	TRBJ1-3	CSVERGEGNTIYF
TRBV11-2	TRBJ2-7	CASSVIAGANYEQYF
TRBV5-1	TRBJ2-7	CASSKDRDYEQYF
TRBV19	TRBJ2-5	CASSMRLAGGETQYF
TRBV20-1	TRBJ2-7	CSAIGGGRTFYEQYF
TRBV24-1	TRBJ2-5	CATSDFHPGQETQYF
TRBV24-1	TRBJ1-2	CATSDPGTGDYGYTF
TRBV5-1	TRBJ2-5	CASSLEGVGETQYF
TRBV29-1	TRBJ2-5	CSVERETQYF
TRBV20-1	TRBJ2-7	CSARDLGQNSYEQYF
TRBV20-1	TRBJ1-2	CSAAEWDTSGDDGYTF
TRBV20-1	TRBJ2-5	CSVDLGQEGTQYF
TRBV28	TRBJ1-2	CASSLSAYGYTF
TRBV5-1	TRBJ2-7	CASSTAITGTAYEQYF
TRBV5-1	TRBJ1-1	CASSSQGFNTEAFF
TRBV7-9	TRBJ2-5	CASNLPGETQYF
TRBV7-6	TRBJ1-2	CASSLPGQGADGYTF
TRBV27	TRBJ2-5	CASSLSPRTGETQYF
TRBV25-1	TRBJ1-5	CASSARAYSSDQPQHF
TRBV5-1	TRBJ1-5	CASSRGGTGGSQPQHF
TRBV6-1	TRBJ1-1	CASKDRVTTEAFF